Below are 15 T cell receptor beta chains sequenced from a single sample in a study of T cell repertoires in cytomegalovirus infection. Antigens for these TCRs are unknown. TCRdb processed the reads anew with MiXCR; each CDR3 protein has one entry. The top ten clones hold around an eighth of a sample with about 920,000 distinct CDR3 sequences, approximately 31% of them seen once. Specimen: cultured CD8+ T cells from PBMCs, collected from culture after CMV antigen stimulation. The source is a human donor in good health (CMV status not recorded). Some clones in this sample may be carry-over from other donors' samples.

The rearrangement uses TRBV7-9 and TRBJ1-5; D ambiguous. Trimming stripped 4 bases from V and 0 bases from J, with 10 bases between. The CDR3 is 15 amino acids. Germline CDR1 and CDR2: SEHNR and FQNEAQ (reference sequence). The CDR3 is CASSSSTDSNQPQHF. The CDR3 DNA follows: TGTGCCAGCAGCTCCAGCACTGATAGCAATCAGCCCCAGCATTTT.

Worth noting for this clonotype: Compared with germline, one end of the junction differs, possibly owing to a read error. The chain links TRBV7-6 to TRBJ2-7, with a tentative D call TRBD1 (6 bases). The CDR3 loop spans 13 amino acids. The V gene's germline CDR1 is SGHVS and CDR2 FNYEAQ. CDR3 in amino acids: CVSSLGQSYEQYF. Here the CDR3 DNA reads TGTGTCAGCAGCCTAGGACAGAGCTACGAGCAGTACTTC.

The V call is TRBV27, the J call TRBJ1-2; D is undetermined. Germline V gene sequence: CDR1 MNHEY, CDR2 SMNVEV (reference sequence). The V gene lost 5 bases and the J gene lost 5 bases, with 15 bases spanning the gap. This CDR3 comprises 14 residues. CDR3 sequence: CASSPTTAGYGYTF. In nucleotides, the CDR3 is TGTGCCAGCAGTCCCACCACAGCCGGGTATGGCTACACCTTC.

This clonotype was observed at least ten times. The chain carries TRBV10-3 and TRBJ1-2, with TRBD1 matching over 9 bases. Germline values: CDR1 ENHRY, CDR2 SYGVKD. This CDR3 has 17 residues. J was trimmed by 4 bases and V by 0 bases; bases with no gene match: 9. The CDR3 coding sequence is TGTGCCATCAGTGAGTCTGGAACAGGGGGCTTTGTCTATGGCTACACCTTC. Its translation is CAISESGTGGFVYGYTF.

This clonotype was detected only a few times. The CDR3 DNA follows: TGTGCCAGCAGTTACTCGATCACAGGGGGCTTTAGCACTGAAGCTTTCTTT. Translated: CASSYSITGGFSTEAFF. The chain couples TRBV6-6 to TRBJ1-1; 9 bases are shared with TRBD1. The V gene end was trimmed by 0 bases and the J gene end by 4 bases; junction bases not matched to a gene: 9. Germline V lookup: CDR1 MNHNY, CDR2 SVGAGI (reference sequence). CDR3 length: 17 amino acids.

The V and J genes are TRBV9 and TRBJ1-1; TRBD1 might be the D (5 bases). V was clipped by 2 bases and J by 7 bases, with 15 bases between them. The germline CDR1 and CDR2 sequences are SGDLS and YYNGEE. This CDR3 region has 14 residues. CDR3 region: CASSVRDSPVEAFF. Here the CDR3 DNA reads TGTGCCAGCAGCGTTAGAGACAGCCCGGTTGAAGCTTTCTTT.

This clonotype turned up a few times. The chain employs TRBV5-5 and TRBJ2-1, with 11 bases that match TRBD2. This CDR3 is built from 19 residues. V shed 0 bases, J shed 4 bases, and the junction held 12 bases outside the gene matches. Per the germline V gene, CDR1 is SGHKS and CDR2 is YYEKEE (reference sequence). The CDR3 sequence is CASSLGIAGGPDTYNEQFF. CDR3 sequence (DNA): TGTGCCAGCAGCTTGGGAATAGCGGGGGGGCCCGATACTTACAATGAGCAGTTCTTC.

The chain combines TRBV27 with TRBJ1-2; TRBD1 matches at 8 bases. CDR1 and CDR2 from the germline V gene are MNHEY and SMNVEV (reference sequence). V was pared by 8 bases and J by 7 bases, with 18 bases of the junction left unmatched. The CDR3 loop spans 16 amino acids. The CDR3 bases are TGTGCCAGCGGCATTACGGGACAGGCCCCCGGCCCTGGCTACACCTTC. It specifies CASGITGQAPGPGYTF.

The chain links TRBV12-3 or TRBV12-4 to TRBJ1-4; D gene ambiguous. V was cut by 7 bases and J by 8 bases, with 20 bases left in between. The CDR3 is 15 residues long. The CDR3 region has the DNA TGTGCCAGCAACGTCCGGGCTGGGCCTTCGGAAAAACTGTTTTTT. It yields the protein CASNVRAGPSEKLFF.

The rearrangement uses TRBV29-1 and TRBJ1-2; D is perhaps TRBD1 (5 bases). The CDR3 totals 13 residues. The V and J ends lost 1 base and 4 bases respectively, with 10 bases between them. Germline values: CDR1 SQVTM, CDR2 ANQGSEA. The CDR3 spells CSVEARQGYGYTF. The CDR3 DNA reads TGCAGCGTTGAAGCACGTCAGGGCTATGGCTACACCTTC.

The chain recombines TRBV19 with TRBJ1-1; 8 positions match TRBD1. V lost 5 bases to trimming and J lost 1 base; unmatched junction nucleotides: 6. Germline V CDR1 and CDR2: LNHDA, SQIVND (reference sequence). The CDR3 is 15 residues long. DNA of the CDR3: TGTGCCAGTAGTCCCCGACAGGGGTGGAACACTGAAGCTTTCTTT. Residues: CASSPRQGWNTEAFF.

This clonotype was seen a handful of times. The rearrangement joins TRBV6-2 or TRBV6-3 to TRBJ2-1, with 13 bases fitting TRBD2. Losses at the gene ends were 2 bases for V and 7 bases for J; bases not matched to a gene: 5. The CDR3 consists of 16 residues. Germline values: CDR1 MNHEY, CDR2 SVGEGT. The DNA for the CDR3 is TGTGCCAGCAGTTACGGTACTAGCGGGGGGGCAAATGAGCAGTTCTTC. Translated: CASSYGTSGGANEQFF.

This chain's CDR3 is CASSQGPSTGELFF. Here the CDR3 DNA reads TGTGCCAGCAGCCAAGGACCCAGCACCGGGGAGCTGTTTTTT. The rearrangement links TRBV14 to TRBJ2-2; D is undetermined. Trimming removed 1 base from V and 4 bases from J, with 7 bases in between. Germline V gene data show CDR1 as SGHDN and CDR2 as FVKESK. The CDR3 covers 14 residues.

Written as DNA, the CDR3 is TGTGCCAGCAGGCCAGGGGACCACGAGCAGTACGTC. Its protein product is CASRPGDHEQYV. The rearrangement links TRBV2 to TRBJ2-7; D might be TRBD1 (6 bases). CDR3 length: 12 residues. From germline, CDR1 is SNHLY and CDR2 FYNNEI. Trimming shortened V by 6 bases and J by 5 bases, and 11 bases separated the two germline ends.

The rearrangement links TRBV13 to TRBJ1-1; D might be TRBD1 (6 bases). Germline V gene sequence: CDR1 PRHDT, CDR2 FYEKMQ (reference sequence). The V end was cut by 2 bases, the J end by 1 base, with 14 bases between. The CDR3 consists of 16 residues. The CDR3 DNA reads TGTGCCAGCAGCTTATGGAGGGACACCTGGAACACTGAAGCTTTCTTT. Amino acid sequence: CASSLWRDTWNTEAFF.